A selection of T cell receptor beta chains follows, all from one sample in a study of T cell responses to AZD1222 COVID-19 vaccine. Data came from immunoSEQ multiplex PCR; TCRdb stores just in-frame clones and leaves some out. There are around 200,000 clones in the sample; around 90% occur only once, and less than 0.55% lies in the top ten. Sequences were derived from peripheral blood, sampled on day 0 of AZD1222 vaccination. These receptors originate from an adult in good health. CDR3s include the opening cysteine and the closing phenylalanine or tryptophan.

>TRBV9|TRBJ2-3
CASSSRAGVATDTQYF
>TRBV18|TRBJ2-3
CASSPSGLAGTDTQYF
>TRBV29-1|TRBJ1-1
CSVDGTGPAEAFF
>TRBV7-8|TRBJ2-1
CASSPRQGVKYNEQFF
>TRBV11-2|TRBJ1-1
CASSLVTAGEAFF
>TRBV28|TRBJ1-2
CASRPGADYGYTF
>TRBV7-9|TRBJ1-6
CASSLGALNSPLHF
>TRBV9|TRBJ2-3
CASSPRLAGGPDTQYF
>TRBV27|TRBJ2-2
CASSLSPWTSGPNGGELFF
>TRBV11-2|TRBJ1-1
CASSPRRGGITEAFF
>TRBV10-1|TRBJ2-6
CASSPGTPDSGANVLTF
>TRBV19|TRBJ2-7
CASSIGDRGQAYEQYF
>TRBV28|TRBJ2-4
CASSSRRAGGGTGPYF
>TRBV7-9|TRBJ2-7
CASSSLTWDSYEQYF
>TRBV9|TRBJ2-2
CASSLRGTGELFF
>TRBV18|TRBJ1-4
CASSPPDRYNEKLFF
>TRBV7-9|TRBJ1-2
CASSSGQGWGYTF
>TRBV3-1/TRBV3-2|TRBJ1-1
CASSYVRGGLPEAFF
>TRBV7-9|TRBJ1-4
CASSLASPNEKLFF
>TRBV19|TRBJ2-2
CASSPPGLTQGTGELFF
>TRBV19|TRBJ1-1
CASKQEPTGTEAFF
>TRBV19|TRBJ1-2
CASSLQDHGYTF
>TRBV19|TRBJ1-4
CASSPQEGRGEKLFF
>TRBV27|TRBJ2-2
CASQSGANTGELFF
>TRBV19|TRBJ2-1
CASSIQGPASRSYNEQFF
>TRBV28|TRBJ1-2
CASSLVGQGTYGYTF
>TRBV30|TRBJ1-2
CAWRFGQGANYGYTF
>TRBV30|TRBJ1-1
CAWSVGGPMNTEAFF